The 18 T cell receptor beta chains given below trace back to one sample, sequenced in a study of blood T cell repertoires in COVID-19. Sequencing used immunoSEQ multiplex PCR; TCRdb keeps in-frame clones, though not all of them. The sample has about 220,000 clones, about 90% seen once; the top ten hold about 15%. The specimen sequenced was PBMCs or T cells enriched from blood (not recorded which). All receptors derive from a woman aged 45-65 years with acute COVID-19.

CDR3 nucleotides: TGTGCCAGCAGCCAGCAGATAGCGGGGATCCAAGAGACCCAGTACTTC. Translated: CASSQQIAGIQETQYF. The chain joins TRBV3-1 (or the pseudogene TRBV3-2) to TRBJ2-5; 8 bases fit TRBD2. The CDR3 sequence is 16 residues long. The ends lost 3 bases at V and 1 base at J; junction bases unmatched: 7. Germline V lookup: CDR1 LGHDT, CDR2 YNNKEL (reference sequence).

The genes are TRBV11-3 and TRBJ2-5; a possible D gene is TRBD1 (5 bases). This CDR3 region has 16 residues. Deletions cut 1 base from V and 0 bases from J, with 12 bases between. CDR1 is SGHNT and CDR2 is YENEEA in the germline V gene. The CDR3 protein is CASSLGGLKYQETQYF. The CDR3 DNA is TGTGCCAGCAGCTTAGGGGGCCTGAAGTACCAAGAGACCCAGTACTTC.

V and J are TRBV19 and TRBJ1-5; no clear D gene. CDR3 size: 17 residues. V was pared by 9 bases and J by 0 bases, with 21 bases between. The germline V gene encodes CDR1 LNHDA and CDR2 SQIVND (reference sequence). This CDR3 reads CASTRRHEPYSNQPQHF. For the CDR3, the DNA is TGTGCCAGCACTCGTAGACACGAGCCTTATAGCAATCAGCCCCAGCATTTT. The variable domain in full, completed from reference TRBV19 and TRBJ1-5, reads DGGITQSPKYLFRKEGQNVTLSCEQNLNHDAMYWYRQDPGQGLRLIYYSQIVNDFQKGDIAEGYSVSREKKESFPLTVTSAQKNPTAFYLCASTRRHEPYSNQPQHFGDGTRLSIL.

J is TRBJ1-1 and V is TRBV7-9; the match to TRBD1 covers 9 bases. The V and J ends lost 6 bases and 5 bases, in that order; junction bases with no gene match: 10. The CDR3 is 15 amino acids. Per germline, CDR1 SEHNR and CDR2 FQNEAQ (reference sequence). The CDR3 DNA is TGTGCCAGCAGACCAAACAGGGGGCAGGATACTGAAGCTTTCTTT. This translates into CASRPNRGQDTEAFF.

The J gene is TRBJ1-1, the V gene TRBV5-8; 8 nucleotides match TRBD1. The CDR3 is 16 amino acids. Germline CDR1 is SGHTS and CDR2 is YDEGEE. The trim removed 2 bases at V and 7 bases at J, leaving 13 bases unmatched. The CDR3 sequence: CASSFETDRVNGEAFF. The CDR3 bases are TGTGCCAGCAGCTTCGAAACGGACAGGGTTAATGGTGAAGCTTTCTTT.

The chain employs TRBV18 and TRBJ2-1, with 13 bases fitting TRBD2. With V trimmed by 3 bases and J by 10 bases, 6 bases remained unmatched. This CDR3 has 15 residues. Looked up from germline, CDR1 is KGHSH and CDR2 is LQKENI. CDR3 nucleotide sequence: TGTGCCAGCTCACCCGGACTAGCGGGAGAGGTAGAGCAGTTCTTC. Translation: CASSPGLAGEVEQFF.

The genes are TRBV9 and TRBJ2-7, with D perhaps TRBD2 (6 bases). Germline V gene data show CDR1 as SGDLS and CDR2 as YYNGEE. The V end lost 4 bases, the J end lost 0 bases, and 11 bases lay between the germline ends. There are 14 residues in the CDR3. CDR3 sequence reads: CASSPRTTSYEQYF. In DNA, the CDR3 is TGTGCCAGCAGCCCACGGACTACCTCCTACGAGCAGTACTTC.

The CDR3 DNA follows: TGTGCCAGCTCACCACAAGGGGTGGAAGAAAAACTGTTTTTT. Residues: CASSPQGVEEKLFF. The chain uses TRBV18 and TRBJ1-4; D may be TRBD1 (5 bases). Germline V gene data show CDR1 as KGHSH and CDR2 as LQKENI. There are 14 residues in the CDR3. V shed 1 base and J shed 8 bases, with 11 bases lying between them.

The V and J genes are TRBV28 and TRBJ1-6; a possible D gene is TRBD1 (5 bases). V was shortened by 1 base and J by 7 bases, with 11 bases between the two germline ends. This CDR3 contains 15 residues. In germline, CDR1 is MDHEN, CDR2 SYDVKM. CDR3 protein: CASSLFAGYNSPLHF. CDR3 coding DNA: TGTGCCAGCAGTTTATTCGCAGGGTACAATTCACCCCTCCACTTT.

This clone appeared a single time. The chain links TRBV2 to TRBJ1-5; D is perhaps TRBD1 (5 bases). Looked up from germline, CDR1 is SNHLY and CDR2 is FYNNEI. This CDR3 has 16 amino acids. V was shortened by 4 bases and J by 1 base, with 14 bases between the two germline ends. This CDR3 reads CASSAQGGVSNQPQHF. The CDR3 region has the DNA TGTGCCAGCAGTGCTCAGGGAGGGGTGAGCAATCAGCCCCAGCATTTT.

The rearrangement uses TRBV12-3 or TRBV12-4 and TRBJ1-2; 11 positions agree with TRBD1. J gave up 7 bases and V 5 bases, and 3 bases lay outside the gene matches. This CDR3 is 13 amino acids long. The CDR3 spells CASSGTGGLGYTF. As DNA, the CDR3 is TGTGCCAGCAGTGGGACAGGGGGTCTTGGCTACACCTTC.

This chain connects TRBV28 to TRBJ2-5; the D gene is possibly TRBD2 (6 bases). Germline V CDR1 and CDR2: MDHEN, SYDVKM. This CDR3 contains 15 residues. The V end lost 8 bases, the J end lost 5 bases, and 21 bases lay between the germline ends. The CDR3 loop reads CASRSMQNSGETQYF. The CDR3 nucleotides read TGTGCCAGCCGCTCAATGCAAAACAGCGGGGAGACCCAGTACTTC.

The CDR3 DNA follows: TGTGCCAGCAGCCAAGTTACAGGGCTTGCAGGAAACACCATATATTTT. Encoded protein: CASSQVTGLAGNTIYF. The chain recombines TRBV3-1 (or the pseudogene TRBV3-2) with TRBJ1-3; a weak D match, TRBD1 (6 bases). CDR1 and CDR2 from the germline V gene are LGHDT and YNNKEL (reference sequence). The CDR3 spans 16 residues. Deletions cut 1 base from V and 4 bases from J, with 14 bases between.

This rearrangement joins TRBV28 to TRBJ1-4; weak D call: TRBD1 (6 bases). The ends were cut back, 4 bases at V and 0 bases at J, with 9 bases in the middle. The germline V gene encodes CDR1 MDHEN and CDR2 SYDVKM. This CDR3 spans 15 amino acids. As DNA, the CDR3 is TGTGCCAGCAGTTACACAGGGACAACTAATGAAAAACTGTTTTTT. Residues: CASSYTGTTNEKLFF.

This chain uses TRBV7-8 with TRBJ2-1, with 9 bases matching TRBD1. The CDR3 runs to 15 residues. V shed 6 bases and J 3 bases; nucleotides not matched to a gene: 6. The V gene's germline CDR1 is SGHVS and CDR2 FQNEAQ. The CDR3 spells CASSFPGQGYNEQFF. DNA for the CDR3: TGTGCCAGCAGTTTCCCGGGACAGGGCTACAATGAGCAGTTCTTC.

This clone showed up just a few times. V gene TRBV28 combines with J gene TRBJ1-3; D may be TRBD1 (6 bases). This CDR3 spans 15 amino acids. V was pared by 8 bases and J by 0 bases, with 14 bases between. Looked up from germline, CDR1 is MDHEN and CDR2 is SYDVKM. The CDR3 coding sequence is TGTGCCAGCTGGGGGGGGCCACGCTCTGGAAACACCATATATTTT. Translating it yields CASWGGPRSGNTIYF.

The chain employs TRBV3-1 (or the pseudogene TRBV3-2) and TRBJ2-5, with 8 positions matching TRBD1. In germline, CDR1 is LGHDT, CDR2 YNNKEL (reference sequence). With V trimmed by 4 bases and J by 5 bases, 12 bases remained unmatched. The CDR3 has 16 amino acids. The CDR3 sequence is CASSRFTGTGGETQYF. For the CDR3, the DNA is TGTGCCAGCAGCCGATTTACCGGGACAGGCGGTGAGACCCAGTACTTC.

The sample holds a few counts of this clone. V is TRBV11-3 and J is TRBJ1-5, with D unclear. V dropped 2 bases and J dropped 0 bases, with 11 bases sitting between them. The CDR3 is made up of 16 amino acids. Germline lookup yields CDR1 SGHNT and CDR2 YENEEA. Here the CDR3 DNA reads TGTGCCAGCAGCTTACGCGCGACACATAGCAATCAGCCCCAGCATTTT. Translated: CASSLRATHSNQPQHF.